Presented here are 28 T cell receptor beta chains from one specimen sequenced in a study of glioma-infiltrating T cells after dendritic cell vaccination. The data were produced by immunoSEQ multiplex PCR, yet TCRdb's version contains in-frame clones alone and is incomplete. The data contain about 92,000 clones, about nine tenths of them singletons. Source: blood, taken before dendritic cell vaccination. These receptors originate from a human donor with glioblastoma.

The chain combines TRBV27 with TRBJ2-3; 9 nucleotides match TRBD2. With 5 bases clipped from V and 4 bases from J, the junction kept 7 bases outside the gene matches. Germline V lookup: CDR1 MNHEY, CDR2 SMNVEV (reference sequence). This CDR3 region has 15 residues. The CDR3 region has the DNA TGTGCCAGCAGTCATGTGGCGGGGGGGGCAGATACGCAGTATTTT. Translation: CASSHVAGGADTQYF.

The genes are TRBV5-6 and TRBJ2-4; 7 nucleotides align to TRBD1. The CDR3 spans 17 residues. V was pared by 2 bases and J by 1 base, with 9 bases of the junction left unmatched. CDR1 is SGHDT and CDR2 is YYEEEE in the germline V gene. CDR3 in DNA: TGTGCCAGCAGCTTCCTATCGGACAGGCGCGCCAAAAACATTCAGTACTTC. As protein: CASSFLSDRRAKNIQYF.

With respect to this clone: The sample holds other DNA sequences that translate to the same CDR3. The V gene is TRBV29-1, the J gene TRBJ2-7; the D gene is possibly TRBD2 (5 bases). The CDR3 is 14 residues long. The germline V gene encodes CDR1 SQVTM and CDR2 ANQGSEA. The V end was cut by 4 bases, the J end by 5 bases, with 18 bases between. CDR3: CSVAAGLAPHEQYF. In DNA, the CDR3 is TGCAGCGTTGCCGCCGGGCTAGCACCGCACGAGCAGTACTTC.

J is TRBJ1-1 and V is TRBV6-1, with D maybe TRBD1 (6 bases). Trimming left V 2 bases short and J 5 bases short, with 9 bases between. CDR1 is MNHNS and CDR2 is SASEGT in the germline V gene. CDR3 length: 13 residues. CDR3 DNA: TGTGCCAGCAGTGAATACAGGGTTACTGAAGCTTTCTTT. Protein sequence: CASSEYRVTEAFF.

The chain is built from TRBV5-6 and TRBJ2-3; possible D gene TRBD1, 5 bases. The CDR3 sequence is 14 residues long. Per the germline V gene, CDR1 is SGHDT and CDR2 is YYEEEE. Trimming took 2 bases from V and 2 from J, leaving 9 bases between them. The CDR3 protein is CASSFQGSTDTQYF. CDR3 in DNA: TGTGCCAGCAGCTTCCAGGGATCCACAGATACGCAGTATTTT.

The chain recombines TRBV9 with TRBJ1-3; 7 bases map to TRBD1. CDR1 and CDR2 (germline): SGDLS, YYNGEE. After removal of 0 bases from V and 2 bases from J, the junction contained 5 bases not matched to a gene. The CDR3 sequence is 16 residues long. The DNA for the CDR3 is TGTGCCAGCAGCGTAGTTTCAGGGACAGCTGGAAACACCATATATTTT. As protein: CASSVVSGTAGNTIYF.

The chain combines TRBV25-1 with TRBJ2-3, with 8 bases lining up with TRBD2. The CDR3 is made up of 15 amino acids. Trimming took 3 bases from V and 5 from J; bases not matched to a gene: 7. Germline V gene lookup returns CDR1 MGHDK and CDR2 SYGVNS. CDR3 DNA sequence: TGTGCCAGCAGTGACCCCGTCCTAGCGGGAGATACGCAGTATTTT. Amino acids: CASSDPVLAGDTQYF.

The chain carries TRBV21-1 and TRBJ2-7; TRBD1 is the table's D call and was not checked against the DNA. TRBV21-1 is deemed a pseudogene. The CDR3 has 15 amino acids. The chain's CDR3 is CASSKEDREPYEQYF. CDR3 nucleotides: TGTGCCAGCAGCAAAGAAGACAGGGAACCCTACGAGCAGTACTTC.

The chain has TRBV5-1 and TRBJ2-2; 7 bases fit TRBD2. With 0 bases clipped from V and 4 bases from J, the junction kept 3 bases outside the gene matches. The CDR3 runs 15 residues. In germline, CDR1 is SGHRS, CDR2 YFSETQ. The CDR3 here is CASSLEVAGTGELFF. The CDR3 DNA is TGCGCCAGCAGCTTGGAAGTAGCGGGCACCGGGGAGCTGTTTTTT.

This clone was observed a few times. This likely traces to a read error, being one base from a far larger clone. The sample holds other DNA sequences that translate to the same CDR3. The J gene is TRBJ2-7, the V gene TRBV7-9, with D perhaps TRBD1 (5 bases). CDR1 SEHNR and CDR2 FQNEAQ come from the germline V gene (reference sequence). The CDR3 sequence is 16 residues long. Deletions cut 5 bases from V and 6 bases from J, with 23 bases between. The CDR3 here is CASSQGADGGLFEQYF. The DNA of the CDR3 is TGTGCCAGCAGCCAAGGGGCCGACGGTGGATTATTCGAGCAGTACTTC. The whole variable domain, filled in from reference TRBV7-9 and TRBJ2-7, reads DTGVSQNPRHKITKRGQNVTFRCDPISEHNRLYWYRQTLGQGPEFLTYFQNEAQLEKSRLLSDRFSAERPKGSFSTLEIQRTEQGDSAMYLCASSQGADGGLFEQYFGPGTRLTVT.

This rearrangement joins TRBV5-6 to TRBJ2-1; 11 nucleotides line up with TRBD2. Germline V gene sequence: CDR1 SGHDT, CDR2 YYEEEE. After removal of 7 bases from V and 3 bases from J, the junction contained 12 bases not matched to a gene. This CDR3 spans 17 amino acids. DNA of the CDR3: TGTGCCAGCGGACCCATCCGGGGACTAGCGGTCTACAATGAGCAGTTCTTC. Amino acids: CASGPIRGLAVYNEQFF.

The CDR3: CASMGAKSLNQPQHF. The CDR3 DNA follows: TGTGCCAGCATGGGGGCAAAAAGTCTAAATCAGCCCCAGCATTTT. The chain couples TRBV28 to TRBJ1-5, with D possibly being TRBD1 (6 bases). The germline V gene encodes CDR1 MDHEN and CDR2 SYDVKM. The CDR3 runs 15 residues. V lost 7 bases and J 4 bases, leaving 17 bases between the germline ends.

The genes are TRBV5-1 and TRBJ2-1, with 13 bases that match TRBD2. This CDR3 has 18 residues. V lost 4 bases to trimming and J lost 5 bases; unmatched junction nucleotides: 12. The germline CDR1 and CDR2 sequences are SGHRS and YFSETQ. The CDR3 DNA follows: TGCGCCAGCAGCCAATTCGGACTAGCGGGAGTTATGGACAATGAGCAGTTCTTC. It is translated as CASSQFGLAGVMDNEQFF.

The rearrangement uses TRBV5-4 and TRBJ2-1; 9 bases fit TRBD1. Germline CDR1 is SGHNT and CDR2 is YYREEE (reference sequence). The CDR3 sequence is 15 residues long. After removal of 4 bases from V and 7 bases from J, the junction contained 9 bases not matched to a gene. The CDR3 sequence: CASSAAGTGTNEQFF. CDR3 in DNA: TGTGCCAGCAGCGCCGCCGGGACAGGGACGAATGAGCAGTTCTTC.

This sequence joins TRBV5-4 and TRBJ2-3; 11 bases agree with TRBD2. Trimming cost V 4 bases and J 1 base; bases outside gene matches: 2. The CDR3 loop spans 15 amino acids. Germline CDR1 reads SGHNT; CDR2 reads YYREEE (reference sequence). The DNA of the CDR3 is TGTGCCAGCAGCATAGCGGGAGGGGGCACAGATACGCAGTATTTT. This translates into CASSIAGGGTDTQYF.

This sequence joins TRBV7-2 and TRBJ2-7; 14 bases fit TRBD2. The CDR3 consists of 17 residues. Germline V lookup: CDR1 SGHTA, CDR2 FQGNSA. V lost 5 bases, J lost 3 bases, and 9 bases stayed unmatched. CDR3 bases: TGTGCCAGCAGCGAGTTGGGACTAGCGGGGGTGGGCTACGAGCAGTACTTC. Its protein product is CASSELGLAGVGYEQYF. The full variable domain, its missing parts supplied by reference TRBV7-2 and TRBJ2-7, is GAGVSQSPSNKVTEKGKDVELRCDPISGHTALYWYRQSLGQGLEFLIYFQGNSAPDKSGLPSDRFSAERTGGSVSTLTIQRTQQEDSAVYLCASSELGLAGVGYEQYFGPGTRLTVT.

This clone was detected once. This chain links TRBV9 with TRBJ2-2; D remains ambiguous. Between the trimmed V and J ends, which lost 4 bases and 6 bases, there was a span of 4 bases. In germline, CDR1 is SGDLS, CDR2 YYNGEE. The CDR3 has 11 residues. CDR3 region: CASSRSGELFF. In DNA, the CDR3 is TGTGCCAGCAGCCGGTCCGGGGAGCTGTTTTTT.

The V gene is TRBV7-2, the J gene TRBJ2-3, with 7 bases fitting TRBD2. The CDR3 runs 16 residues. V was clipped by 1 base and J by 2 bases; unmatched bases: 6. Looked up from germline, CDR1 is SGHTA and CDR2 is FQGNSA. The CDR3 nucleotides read TGTGCCAGCAGCTTAGGCCTAGCGGTGATCACAGATACGCAGTATTTT. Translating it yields CASSLGLAVITDTQYF.

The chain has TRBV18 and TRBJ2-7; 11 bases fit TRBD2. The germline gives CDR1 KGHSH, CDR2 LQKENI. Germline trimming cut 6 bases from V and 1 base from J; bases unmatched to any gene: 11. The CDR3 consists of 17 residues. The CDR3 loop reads CASSPYGGTSGSYEQYF. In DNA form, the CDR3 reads TGTGCCAGCTCCCCATACGGAGGGACTAGCGGATCCTACGAGCAGTACTTC.

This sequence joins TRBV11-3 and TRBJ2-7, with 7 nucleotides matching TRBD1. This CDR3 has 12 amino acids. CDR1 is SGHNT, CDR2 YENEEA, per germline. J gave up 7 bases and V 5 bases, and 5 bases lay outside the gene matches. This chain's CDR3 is CASSQQGQEQYF. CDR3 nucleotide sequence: TGTGCCAGCAGCCAGCAGGGACAGGAGCAGTACTTC.

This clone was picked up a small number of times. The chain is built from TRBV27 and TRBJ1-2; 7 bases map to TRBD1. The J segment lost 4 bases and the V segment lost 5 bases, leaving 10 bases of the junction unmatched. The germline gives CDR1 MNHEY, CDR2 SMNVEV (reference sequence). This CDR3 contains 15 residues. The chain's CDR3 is CASSILSGGSYGYTF. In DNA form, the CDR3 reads TGTGCCAGCAGTATCTTATCAGGGGGGAGCTATGGCTACACCTTC.

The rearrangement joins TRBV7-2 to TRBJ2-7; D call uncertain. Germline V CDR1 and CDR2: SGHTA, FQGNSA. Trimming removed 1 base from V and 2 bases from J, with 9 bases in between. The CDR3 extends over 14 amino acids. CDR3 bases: TGTGCCAGCAGCTTAGGTACCCAGGCCTACGAGCAGTACTTC. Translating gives CASSLGTQAYEQYF.

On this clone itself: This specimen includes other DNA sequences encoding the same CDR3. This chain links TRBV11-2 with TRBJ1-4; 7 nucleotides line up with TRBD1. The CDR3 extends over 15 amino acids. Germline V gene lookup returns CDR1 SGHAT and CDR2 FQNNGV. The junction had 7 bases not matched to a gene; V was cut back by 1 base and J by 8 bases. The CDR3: CASSLGDRDVEKLFF. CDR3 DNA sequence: TGTGCCAGCAGCTTAGGAGACAGGGATGTCGAAAAACTGTTTTTT.

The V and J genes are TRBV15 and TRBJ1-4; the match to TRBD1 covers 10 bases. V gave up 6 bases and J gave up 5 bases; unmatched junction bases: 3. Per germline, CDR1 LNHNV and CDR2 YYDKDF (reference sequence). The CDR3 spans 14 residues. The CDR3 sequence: CATRRTGGNEKLFF. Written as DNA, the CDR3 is TGTGCCACCAGACGGACAGGGGGGAATGAAAAACTGTTTTTT.

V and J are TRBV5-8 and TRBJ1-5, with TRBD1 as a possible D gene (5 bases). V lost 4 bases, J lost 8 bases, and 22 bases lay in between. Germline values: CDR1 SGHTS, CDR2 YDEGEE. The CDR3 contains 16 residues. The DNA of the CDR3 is TGTGCCAGCAGCCCTAATGGGGGACTCCTTGGGAAGCCCCAGCATTTT. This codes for CASSPNGGLLGKPQHF. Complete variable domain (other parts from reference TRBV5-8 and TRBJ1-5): EAGVTQSPTHLIKTRGQQATLRCSPISGHTSVYWYQQALGLGLQFLLWYDEGEERNRGNFPPRFSGRQFPNYSSELNVNALELEDSALYLCASSPNGGLLGKPQHFGDGTRLSIL.

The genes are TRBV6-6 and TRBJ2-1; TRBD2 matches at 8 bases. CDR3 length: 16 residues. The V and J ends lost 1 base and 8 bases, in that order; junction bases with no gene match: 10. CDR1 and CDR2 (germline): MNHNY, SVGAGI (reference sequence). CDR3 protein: CASSYYSGTSLHEQFF. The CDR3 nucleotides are TGTGCCAGCAGTTACTATTCCGGGACTAGTTTACATGAGCAGTTCTTC.

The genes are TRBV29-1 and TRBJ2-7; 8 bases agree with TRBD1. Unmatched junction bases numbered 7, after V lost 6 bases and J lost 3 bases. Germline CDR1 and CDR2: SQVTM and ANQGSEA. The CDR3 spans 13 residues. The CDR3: CSVGDRGIYEQYF. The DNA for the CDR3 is TGCAGCGTAGGAGACAGGGGAATCTACGAGCAGTACTTC.

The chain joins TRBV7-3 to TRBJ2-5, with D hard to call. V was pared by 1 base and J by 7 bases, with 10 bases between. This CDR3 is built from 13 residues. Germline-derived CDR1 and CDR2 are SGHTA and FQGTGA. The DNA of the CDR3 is TGTGCCAGCAGCTTAATTCCCGGTGGGACCCAGTACTTC. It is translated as CASSLIPGGTQYF.